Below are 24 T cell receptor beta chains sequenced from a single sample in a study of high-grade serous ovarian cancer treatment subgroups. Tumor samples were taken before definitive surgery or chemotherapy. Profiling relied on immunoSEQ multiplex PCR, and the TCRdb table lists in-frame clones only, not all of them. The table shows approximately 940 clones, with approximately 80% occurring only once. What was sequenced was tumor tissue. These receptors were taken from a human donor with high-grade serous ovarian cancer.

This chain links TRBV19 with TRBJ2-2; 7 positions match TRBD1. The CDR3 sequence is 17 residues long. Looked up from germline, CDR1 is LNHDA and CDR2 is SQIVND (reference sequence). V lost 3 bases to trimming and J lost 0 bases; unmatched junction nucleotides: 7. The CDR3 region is CASSIKSGTANTGELFF. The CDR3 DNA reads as TGTGCCAGTAGTATCAAATCCGGGACAGCGAACACCGGGGAGCTGTTTTTT.

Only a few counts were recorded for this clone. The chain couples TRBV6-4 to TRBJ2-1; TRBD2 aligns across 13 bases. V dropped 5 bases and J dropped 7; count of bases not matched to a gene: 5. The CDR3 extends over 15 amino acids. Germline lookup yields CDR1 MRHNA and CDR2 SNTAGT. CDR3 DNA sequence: TGTGCCAGCAGTACCGGGACTAGCGGGGCGAATGAGCAGTTCTTC. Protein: CASSTGTSGANEQFF.

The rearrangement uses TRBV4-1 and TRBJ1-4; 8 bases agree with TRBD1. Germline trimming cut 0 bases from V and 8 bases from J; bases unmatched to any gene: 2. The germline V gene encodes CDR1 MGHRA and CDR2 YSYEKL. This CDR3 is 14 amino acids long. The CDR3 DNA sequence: TGCGCCAGCAGCCAAGACAGGGGGCGCGAAAAACTGTTTTTT. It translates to CASSQDRGREKLFF.

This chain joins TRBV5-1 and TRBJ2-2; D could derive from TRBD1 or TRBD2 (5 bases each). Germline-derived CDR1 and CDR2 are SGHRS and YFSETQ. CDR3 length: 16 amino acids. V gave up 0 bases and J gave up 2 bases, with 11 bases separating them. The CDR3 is CASSLAAGGNTGELFF. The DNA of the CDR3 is TGCGCCAGCAGCTTGGCCGCTGGGGGTAACACCGGGGAGCTGTTTTTT.

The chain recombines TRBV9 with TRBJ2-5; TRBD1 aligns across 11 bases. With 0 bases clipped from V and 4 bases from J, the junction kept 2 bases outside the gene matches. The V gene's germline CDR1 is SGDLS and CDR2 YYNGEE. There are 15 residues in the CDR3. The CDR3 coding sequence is TGTGCCAGCAGCGTAGTGGGGACAGGGGGAGAGACCCAGTACTTC. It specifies CASSVVGTGGETQYF.

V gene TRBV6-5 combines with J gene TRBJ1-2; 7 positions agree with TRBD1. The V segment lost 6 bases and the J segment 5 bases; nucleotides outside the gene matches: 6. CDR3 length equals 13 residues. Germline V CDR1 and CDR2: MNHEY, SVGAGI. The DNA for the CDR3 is TGTGCCAGCAGGACCGGACAGGCTTATGGCTACACCTTC. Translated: CASRTGQAYGYTF.

CDR3 in DNA: TGTGCCAGTACGGTTGCCGGGGAGCTGTTTTTT. Protein: CASTVAGELFF. The chain joins TRBV19 to TRBJ2-2, with D hard to call. Germline V gene sequence: CDR1 LNHDA, CDR2 SQIVND (reference sequence). With 7 bases removed from V and 6 bases from J, the gap between germline ends came to 6 bases. This CDR3 comprises 11 residues.

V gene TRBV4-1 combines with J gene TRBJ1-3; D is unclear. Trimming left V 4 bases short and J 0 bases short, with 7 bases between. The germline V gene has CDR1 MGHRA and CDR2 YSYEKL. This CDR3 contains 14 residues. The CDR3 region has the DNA TGCGCCAGCAGCCTTCAGAGCTCTGGAAACACCATATATTTT. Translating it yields CASSLQSSGNTIYF.

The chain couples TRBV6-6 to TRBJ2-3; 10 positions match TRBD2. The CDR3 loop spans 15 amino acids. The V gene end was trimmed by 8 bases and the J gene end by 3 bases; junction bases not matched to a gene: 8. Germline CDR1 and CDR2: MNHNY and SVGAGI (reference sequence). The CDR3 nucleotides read TGTGCCAGCTCCCGACTAGCGGGCTCGACAGATACGCAGTATTTT. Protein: CASSRLAGSTDTQYF.

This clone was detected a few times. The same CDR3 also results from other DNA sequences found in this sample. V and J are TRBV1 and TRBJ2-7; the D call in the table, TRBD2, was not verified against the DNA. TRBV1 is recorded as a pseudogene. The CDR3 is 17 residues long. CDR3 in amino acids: CTSSQATSGTCSYEQYF. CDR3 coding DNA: TGCACCAGCAGCCAAGCGACTAGCGGGACATGCTCCTACGAGCAGTACTTC.

In nucleotides, the CDR3 is TGTGCCAGCAGCGTAGGGACTAGCGACGTGGCAGATACGCAGTATTTT. Encoded protein: CASSVGTSDVADTQYF. The chain links TRBV9 to TRBJ2-3; 9 bases fit TRBD2. V dropped 0 bases and J dropped 4; count of bases not matched to a gene: 6. CDR3 length: 16 amino acids. CDR1 and CDR2 from the germline V gene are SGDLS and YYNGEE.

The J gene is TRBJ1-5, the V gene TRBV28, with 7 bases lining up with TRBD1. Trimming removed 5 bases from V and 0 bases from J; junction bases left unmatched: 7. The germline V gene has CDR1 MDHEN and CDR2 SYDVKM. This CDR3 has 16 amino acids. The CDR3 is CASSRDSFYSNQPQHF. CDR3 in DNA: TGTGCCAGCAGTAGGGACAGCTTTTATAGCAATCAGCCCCAGCATTTT.

The CDR3 reads CAWSVPNEKLFF. The CDR3 region has the DNA TGTGCCTGGAGTGTTCCGAATGAAAAACTGTTTTTT. V usage is TRBV30 and J usage is TRBJ1-4; D not resolved. The CDR3 has 12 residues. CDR1 is GTSNPN and CDR2 is SVGIG in the germline V gene (reference sequence). V shed 0 bases and J shed 5 bases, with 4 bases lying between them.

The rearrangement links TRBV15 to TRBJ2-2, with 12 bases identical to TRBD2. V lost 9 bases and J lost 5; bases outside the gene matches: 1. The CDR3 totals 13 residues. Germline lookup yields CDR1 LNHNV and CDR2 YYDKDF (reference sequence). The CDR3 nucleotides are TGTGCCACGGGGACTAGCGGGACCGGGGAGCTGTTTTTT. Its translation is CATGTSGTGELFF.

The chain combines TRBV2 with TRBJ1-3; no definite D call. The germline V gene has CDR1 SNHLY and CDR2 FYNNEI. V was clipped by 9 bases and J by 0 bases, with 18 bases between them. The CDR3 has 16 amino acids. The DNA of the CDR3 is TGTGCCAGTCGATTGGTACCAGGAGTCTCTGGAAACACCATATATTTT. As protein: CASRLVPGVSGNTIYF.

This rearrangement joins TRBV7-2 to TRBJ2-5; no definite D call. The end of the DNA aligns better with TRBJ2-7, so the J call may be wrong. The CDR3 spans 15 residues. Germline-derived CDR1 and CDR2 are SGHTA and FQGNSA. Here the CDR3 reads CASSLVQNPSYEQYF. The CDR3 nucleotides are TGTGCCAGCAGCTTGGTGCAGAACCCCTCCTACGAGCAGTACTTC.

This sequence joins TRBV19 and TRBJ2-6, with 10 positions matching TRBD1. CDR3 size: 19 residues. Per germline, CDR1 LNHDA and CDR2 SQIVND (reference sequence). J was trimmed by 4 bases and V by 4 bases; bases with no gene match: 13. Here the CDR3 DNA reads TGTGCCAGTAGTAACCTCCGCCGGGACAGGGGCACGGGGGCCAACGTCCTGACTTTC. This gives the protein CASSNLRRDRGTGANVLTF. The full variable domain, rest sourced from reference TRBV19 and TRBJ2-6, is DGGITQSPKYLFRKEGQNVTLSCEQNLNHDAMYWYRQDPGQGLRLIYYSQIVNDFQKGDIAEGYSVSREKKESFPLTVTSAQKNPTAFYLCASSNLRRDRGTGANVLTFGAGSRLTVL.

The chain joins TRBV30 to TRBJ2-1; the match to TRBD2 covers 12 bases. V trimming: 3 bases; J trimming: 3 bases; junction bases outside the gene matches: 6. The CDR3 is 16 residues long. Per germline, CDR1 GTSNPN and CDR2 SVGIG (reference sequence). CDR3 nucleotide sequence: TGTGCCTGGAGCGATCCTAGCGGGGGGGTCTACAATGAGCAGTTCTTC. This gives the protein CAWSDPSGGVYNEQFF.

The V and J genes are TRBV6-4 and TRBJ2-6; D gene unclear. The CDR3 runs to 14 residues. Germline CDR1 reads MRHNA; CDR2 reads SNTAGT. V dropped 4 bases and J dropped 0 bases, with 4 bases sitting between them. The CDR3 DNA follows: TGTGCCAGCAGTGGCAGCTCTGGGGCCAACGTCCTGACTTTC. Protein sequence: CASSGSSGANVLTF.

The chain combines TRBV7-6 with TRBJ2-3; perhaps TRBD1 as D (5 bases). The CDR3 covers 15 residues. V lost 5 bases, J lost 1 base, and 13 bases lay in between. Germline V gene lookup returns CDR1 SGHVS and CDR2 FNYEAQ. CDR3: CASSPTATRTDTQYF. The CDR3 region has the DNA TGTGCCAGCAGCCCGACAGCTACCCGCACAGATACGCAGTATTTT.

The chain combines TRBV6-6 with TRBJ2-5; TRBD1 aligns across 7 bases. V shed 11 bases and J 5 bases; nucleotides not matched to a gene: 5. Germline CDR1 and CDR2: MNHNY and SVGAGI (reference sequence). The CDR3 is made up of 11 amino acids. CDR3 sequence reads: CAATGFETQYF. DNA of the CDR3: TGTGCCGCGACAGGGTTCGAGACCCAGTACTTC.

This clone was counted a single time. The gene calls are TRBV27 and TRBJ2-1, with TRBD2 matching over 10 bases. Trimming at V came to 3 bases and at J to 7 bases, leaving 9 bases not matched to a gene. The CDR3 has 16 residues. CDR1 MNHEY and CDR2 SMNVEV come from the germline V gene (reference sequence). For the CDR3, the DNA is TGTGCCAGCAGTTTTATAGGGACTAGCGAACTAAATGAGCAGTTCTTC. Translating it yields CASSFIGTSELNEQFF.

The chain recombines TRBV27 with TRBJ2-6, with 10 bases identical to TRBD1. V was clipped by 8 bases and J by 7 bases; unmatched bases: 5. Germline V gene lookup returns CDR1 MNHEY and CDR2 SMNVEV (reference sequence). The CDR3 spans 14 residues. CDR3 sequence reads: CASHRDRGANVLTF. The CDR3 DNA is TGTGCCAGCCACCGGGACAGGGGCGCCAACGTCCTGACTTTC.

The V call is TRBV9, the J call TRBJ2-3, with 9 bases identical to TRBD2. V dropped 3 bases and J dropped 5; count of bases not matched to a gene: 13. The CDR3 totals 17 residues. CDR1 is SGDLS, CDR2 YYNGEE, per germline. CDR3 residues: CASSAPTSGLGVDTQYF. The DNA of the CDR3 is TGTGCCAGCAGCGCCCCGACTAGCGGCTTAGGGGTAGATACGCAGTATTTT.